This T cell receptor (beta chain) was found in a study of T cell responses to AZD1222 COVID-19 vaccine. V lost 6 bases to trimming and J lost 5 bases; unmatched junction nucleotides: 9. CDR1 is LGHDT, CDR2 YNNKEL, per germline (reference sequence). The CDR3 extends over 15 amino acids. Using immunoSEQ multiplex PCR, the repertoire was profiled, and TCRdb retains in-frame clones only, with some absent. The sample holds 120,000 or so clones, about nine tenths seen once. The sequence was obtained from an adult in good health. The genes are TRBV3-1 (or the pseudogene TRBV3-2) and TRBJ2-3, with 9 bases matching TRBD2. Here the sequenced sample was peripheral blood, taken on day 0 of AZD1222 vaccination. The CDR3 spells CASRRAGGPKDTQYF. The CDR3 bases are TGTGCCAGCAGGAGGGCGGGGGGGCCCAAAGATACGCAGTATTTT.